Shown below are 22 T cell receptor beta chains from a single sample sequenced in a study of T-cell reconstitution after alpha-beta-depleted transplantation in children. A library of TCRbeta sequences, prepared with unique molecular identifiers, was generated. TCRdb itself ran the PCR reads through MiXCR, one entry per CDR3 protein. The table includes 200,000 to 300,000 distinct CDR3 sequences, roughly 26% detected once. The sample in question was PBMCs, obtained before TCRalphabeta/CD19-depleted stem cell transplant. The receptors stem from a girl aged 2 to 10 with Fanconi anemia, due to receive a stem cell transplant.

This clonotype appeared many times. The CDR3 loop is CASSLISSDTQYF. The CDR3 bases are TGTGCCAGCAGCTTGATTTCCTCAGATACGCAGTATTTT. The rearrangement joins TRBV5-6 to TRBJ2-3; D not certain. CDR1 is SGHDT, CDR2 YYEEEE, per germline. Trimming left V 1 base short and J 4 bases short, with 7 bases between. This CDR3 contains 13 residues.

This clonotype has only a few counts. The CDR3 reads CASSQDRGYTF. CDR3 in DNA: TGCGCCAGCAGCCAAGATCGGGGCTACACCTTC. The chain carries TRBV4-1 and TRBJ1-2; D remains unclear. V lost 0 bases and J 8 bases, leaving 4 bases between the germline ends. The germline CDR1 and CDR2 sequences are MGHRA and YSYEKL. The CDR3 runs to 11 residues.

This clonotype showed up many times. This chain joins TRBV7-9 and TRBJ1-3; the D is unclear. In germline, CDR1 is SEHNR, CDR2 FQNEAQ (reference sequence). V was trimmed by 2 bases and J by 0 bases, leaving 8 bases between them. The CDR3 totals 15 residues. The CDR3 DNA sequence: TGTGCCAGCAGCTTACCGTTGGGCTCTGGAAACACCATATATTTT. Residues: CASSLPLGSGNTIYF.

The chain is built from TRBV27 and TRBJ2-1; 8 nucleotides align to TRBD2. CDR1 is MNHEY, CDR2 SMNVEV, per germline (reference sequence). Losses at the gene ends were 10 bases for V and 3 bases for J; bases not matched to a gene: 5. CDR3 size: 13 residues. This CDR3 reads CATLAVGYNEQFF. The CDR3 DNA reads TGTGCCACACTAGCGGTCGGCTACAATGAGCAGTTCTTC.

The J gene is TRBJ1-2, the V gene TRBV20-1; D is perhaps TRBD1 (6 bases). The CDR3 loop spans 14 amino acids. With 3 bases removed from V and 6 bases from J, the gap between germline ends came to 17 bases. Per the germline V gene, CDR1 is DFQATT and CDR2 is SNEGSKA (reference sequence). The CDR3 nucleotides read TGCAGTGCTAGTCGCGGTGGACAGAATGATGGCTACACCTTC. Translation gives CSASRGGQNDGYTF.

The rearrangement joins TRBV20-1 to TRBJ2-5; D possibly matches TRBD1 or TRBD2 (6 bases each). Trimming removed 6 bases at V and 2 bases at J, with 16 bases between. The CDR3 consists of 14 residues. CDR1 DFQATT and CDR2 SNEGSKA come from the germline V gene (reference sequence). In DNA form, the CDR3 reads TGCAGTGCAACAGATAGGAGGGGGCAAGAGACCCAGTACTTC. Translated, it gives CSATDRRGQETQYF.

This clonotype was seen many times. The chain employs TRBV29-1 and TRBJ2-5; unclear D gene. V dropped 6 bases and J dropped 5 bases, with 10 bases sitting between them. This CDR3 contains 11 residues. Looked up from germline, CDR1 is SQVTM and CDR2 is ANQGSEA. The CDR3 region is CSVDLRETQYF. As DNA, the CDR3 is TGCAGCGTAGATTTGAGGGAGACCCAGTACTTC. The whole variable domain, filled in from reference TRBV29-1 and TRBJ2-5, reads SAVISQKPSRDICQRGTSLTIQCQVDSQVTMMFWYRQQPGQSLTLIATANQGSEATYESGFVIDKFPISRPNLTFSTLTVSNMSPEDSSIYLCSVDLRETQYFGPGTRLLVL.

The chain links TRBV7-2 to TRBJ2-7; maybe TRBD2 (6 bases). CDR3 size: 14 residues. The germline V and J ends were trimmed by 1 base and 12 bases, with 19 bases remaining between them. Germline CDR1 is SGHTA and CDR2 is FQGNSA. The CDR3: CASSLDAGSGLRYF. DNA for the CDR3: TGTGCCAGCAGCTTAGATGCGGGATCAGGGCTCAGGTACTTC.

There are a few counts of this clonotype. The V and J genes are TRBV11-2 and TRBJ2-7; TRBD2 is a possible D gene (6 bases). The CDR3 is 13 residues long. Germline loops: CDR1 SGHAT, CDR2 FQNNGV. V lost 5 bases to trimming and J lost 3 bases, with 11 bases between them. CDR3 DNA: TGTGCCAGCAGCAGGGAGGCCCTCTACGAGCAGTACTTC. It encodes CASSREALYEQYF.

The chain uses TRBV20-1 and TRBJ2-7; D gene unclear. Germline V CDR1 and CDR2: DFQATT, SNEGSKA (reference sequence). The ends were cut back, 3 bases at V and 3 bases at J, with 9 bases in the middle. CDR3 length: 12 residues. The CDR3 DNA reads as TGCAGTGCTAGTCCCGACAACTACGAGCAGTACTTC. Its translation is CSASPDNYEQYF.

Many counts were recorded for this clonotype. Relative to the germline gene, one junction end is altered; a read error may explain this. The chain has TRBV12-3 or TRBV12-4 and TRBJ2-1, with 13 bases identical to TRBD2. CDR3 length: 14 residues. CDR3 protein: CASSLGRTSGRGLF. CDR3 DNA sequence: TGTGCCAGCAGTTTAGGACGGACTAGCGGGAGAGGGCTTTTC.

The chain employs TRBV29-1 and TRBJ2-1; TRBD2 is a possible D gene (6 bases). This CDR3 comprises 20 residues. CDR1 and CDR2 from the germline V gene are SQVTM and ANQGSEA. V was clipped by 5 bases and J by 1 base, with 30 bases between them. In nucleotides, the CDR3 is TGCAGCGTTAATTTGCCTCTGCGGCCTCTACGGGGGACGTCCTACAATGAGCAGTTCTTC. Translation: CSVNLPLRPLRGTSYNEQFF.

The chain recombines TRBV7-2 with TRBJ2-7; 8 positions match TRBD1. Germline CDR1 SGHTA, CDR2 FQGNSA. The J segment lost 3 bases and the V segment lost 5 bases, leaving 9 bases of the junction unmatched. CDR3 length: 15 amino acids. The CDR3: CASSQRQGPFYEQYF. CDR3 nucleotide sequence: TGTGCCAGCAGCCAAAGACAGGGGCCCTTCTACGAGCAGTACTTC.

This clonotype was found many times. The chain links TRBV20-1 to TRBJ2-1; 14 bases fit TRBD2. CDR3 length: 17 amino acids. From germline, CDR1 is DFQATT and CDR2 SNEGSKA (reference sequence). V shed 1 base, J shed 7 bases, and the junction held 9 bases outside the gene matches. In DNA, the CDR3 is TGCAGTGCTAGAGCGGGACTAGCGGGAGAATGGGTGAATGAGCAGTTCTTC. Its protein is CSARAGLAGEWVNEQFF.

This clonotype was recorded many times. This chain links TRBV6-1 with TRBJ2-2; tentative D call: TRBD2 (6 bases). This CDR3 has 14 residues. Germline lookup yields CDR1 MNHNS and CDR2 SASEGT. Deletions cut 7 bases from V and 3 bases from J, with 12 bases between. The CDR3 nucleotides are TGTGCCAGCATCATGACTAGAGACACCGGGGAGCTGTTTTTT. The encoded protein is CASIMTRDTGELFF.

The table lists this clonotype with many counts. This chain connects TRBV15 to TRBJ2-1; TRBD1 aligns across 7 bases. CDR1 and CDR2 (germline): LNHNV, YYDKDF (reference sequence). The ends lost 1 base at V and 6 bases at J; junction bases unmatched: 9. The CDR3 has 16 amino acids. This CDR3 is CATSRGGTVLLNEQFF. Written as DNA, the CDR3 is TGTGCCACCAGCAGAGGAGGGACAGTATTACTCAATGAGCAGTTCTTC.

A few counts support this clonotype. The chain couples TRBV28 to TRBJ1-5; 7 bases fit TRBD1. Unmatched junction bases numbered 13, after V lost 3 bases and J lost 2 bases. CDR1 MDHEN and CDR2 SYDVKM come from the germline V gene. This CDR3 comprises 18 residues. CDR3 sequence reads: CASSLVQGKGMGNQPQHF. CDR3 bases: TGTGCCAGCAGTTTGGTACAGGGGAAAGGAATGGGCAATCAGCCCCAGCATTTT.

This clonotype was counted at least ten times. V gene TRBV5-1 combines with J gene TRBJ2-2, with TRBD2 identical over 10 bases. This CDR3 region has 20 residues. V lost 4 bases, J lost 5 bases, and 20 bases stayed unmatched. The germline V gene encodes CDR1 SGHRS and CDR2 YFSETQ. The CDR3 region has the DNA TGCGCCAGCAGCCCCAAGGTTGGTCTAGCGGGAGATCGGGAGACCGGGGAGCTGTTTTTT. Amino acids: CASSPKVGLAGDRETGELFF.

Only a few counts were recorded for this clonotype. V is TRBV15 and J is TRBJ2-1, with 8 bases aligning to TRBD2. CDR3 length equals 13 residues. V lost 2 bases and J lost 15; bases outside the gene matches: 9. Germline V CDR1 and CDR2: LNHNV, YYDKDF (reference sequence). Here the CDR3 DNA reads TGTGCCACCAGCAGAACCGCCGGGACTAGGCTGTTCTTC. Residues: CATSRTAGTRLFF.

This clonotype was counted many times. The V and J genes are TRBV12-3 or TRBV12-4 and TRBJ2-1, with 11 positions matching TRBD2. With V trimmed by 3 bases and J by 10 bases, 5 bases remained unmatched. This CDR3 spans 14 amino acids. CDR3 nucleotide sequence: TGTGCCAGCAGTTTTAGCGGGAGGGCAGGGGAGCAGTTCTTC. Residues: CASSFSGRAGEQFF.

This clonotype was counted a few times. The chain uses TRBV10-3 and TRBJ2-5, with D tentatively TRBD1 (6 bases). The CDR3 is 14 residues long. Trimming cost V 7 bases and J 5 bases, with 17 bases left between them. Germline loops: CDR1 ENHRY, CDR2 SYGVKD. CDR3 residues: CAIKSLPRGETQYF. The CDR3 bases are TGTGCCATCAAATCTTTGCCGAGGGGGGAGACCCAGTACTTC.

The rearrangement links TRBV28 to TRBJ1-5; TRBD1 is a possible D gene (6 bases). Trimming shortened V by 6 bases and J by 2 bases, and 11 bases separated the two germline ends. The CDR3 sequence is 14 residues long. Germline loops: CDR1 MDHEN, CDR2 SYDVKM. CDR3 nucleotide sequence: TGTGCCAGCAGGACAGGAGGACGCAATCAGCCCCAGCATTTT. The encoded protein is CASRTGGRNQPQHF. Full variable domain (rest looked up from reference TRBV28 and TRBJ1-5): DVKVTQSSRYLVKRTGEKVFLECVQDMDHENMFWYRQDPGLGLRLIYFSYDVKMKEKGDIPEGYSVSREKKERFSLILESASTNQTSMYLCASRTGGRNQPQHFGDGTRLSIL.